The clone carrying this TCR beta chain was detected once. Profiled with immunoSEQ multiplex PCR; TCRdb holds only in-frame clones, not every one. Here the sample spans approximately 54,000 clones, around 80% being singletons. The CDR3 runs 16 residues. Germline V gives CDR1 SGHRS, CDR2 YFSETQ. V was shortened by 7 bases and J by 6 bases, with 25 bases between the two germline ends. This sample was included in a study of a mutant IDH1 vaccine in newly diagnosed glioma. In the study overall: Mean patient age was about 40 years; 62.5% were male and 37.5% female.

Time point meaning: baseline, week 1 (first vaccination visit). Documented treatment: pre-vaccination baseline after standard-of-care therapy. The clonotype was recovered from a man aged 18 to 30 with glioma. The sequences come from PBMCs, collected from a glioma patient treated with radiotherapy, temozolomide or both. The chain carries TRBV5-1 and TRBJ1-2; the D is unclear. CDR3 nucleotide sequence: TGCGCCAGCTCCGAAGTCCTCTCGGCAGTTGCTCATGGCTACACCTTC. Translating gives CASSEVLSAVAHGYTF.